The table lists the clone carrying this T cell receptor (beta chain) with a count of one. The record originates from a study of blood T cell repertoires in COVID-19. This table comes from immunoSEQ multiplex PCR, and its TCRdb copy is limited to in-frame clones, with some not included. Of 150,000 to 200,000 clones listed, 70% to 90% are singletons. CDR1 is MNHEY, CDR2 SMNVEV, per germline (reference sequence). This CDR3 comprises 16 residues. The junction had 2 bases not matched to a gene; V was cut back by 0 bases and J by 3 bases. This rearrangement joins TRBV27 to TRBJ2-7, with 13 positions matching TRBD2. What was sequenced was peripheral blood. This sequence was found in a man aged 40-49 years with active or convalescent COVID-19. The CDR3 protein is CASSLSGTSGNYEQYF. The CDR3 coding sequence is TGTGCCAGCAGTTTATCTGGGACTAGCGGGAACTACGAGCAGTACTTC.